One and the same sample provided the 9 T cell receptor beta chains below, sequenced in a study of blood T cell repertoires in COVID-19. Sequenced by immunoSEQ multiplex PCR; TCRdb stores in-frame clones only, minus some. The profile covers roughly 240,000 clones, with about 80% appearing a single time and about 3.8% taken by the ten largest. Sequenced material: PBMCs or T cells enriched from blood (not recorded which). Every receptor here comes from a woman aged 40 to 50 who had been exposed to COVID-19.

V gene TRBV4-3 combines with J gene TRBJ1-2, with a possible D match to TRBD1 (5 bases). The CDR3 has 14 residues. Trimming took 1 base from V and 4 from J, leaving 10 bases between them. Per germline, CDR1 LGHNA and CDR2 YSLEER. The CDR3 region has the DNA TGCGCCAGCAGCCAAGCAGGCCAGGGCTATGGCTACACCTTC. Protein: CASSQAGQGYGYTF.

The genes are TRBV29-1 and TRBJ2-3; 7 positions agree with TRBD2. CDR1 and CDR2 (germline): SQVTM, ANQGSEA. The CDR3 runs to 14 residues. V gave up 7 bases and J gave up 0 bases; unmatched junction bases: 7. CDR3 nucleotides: TGCAGCGCTGGGACTAACCGTAGCACAGATACGCAGTATTTT. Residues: CSAGTNRSTDTQYF.

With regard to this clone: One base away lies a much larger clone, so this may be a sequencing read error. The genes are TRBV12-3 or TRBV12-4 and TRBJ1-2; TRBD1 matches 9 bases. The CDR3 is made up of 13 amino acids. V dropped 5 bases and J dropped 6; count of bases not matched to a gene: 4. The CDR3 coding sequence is TGTGCCAGCAGTGCGGGACAGGGTGATGGCTACACCTTC. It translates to CASSAGQGDGYTF.

In DNA form, the CDR3 reads TGTGCCAGCAGTAGAGGGACTAGCGGGGGGCTTACAGATACGCAGTATTTT. Encoded protein: CASSRGTSGGLTDTQYF. J is TRBJ2-3 and V is TRBV6-2 or TRBV6-3, with 15 bases lining up with TRBD2. The CDR3 contains 17 residues. V trimming: 5 bases; J trimming: 3 bases; junction bases outside the gene matches: 6. Germline assignment: CDR1 MNHEY and CDR2 SVGEGT.

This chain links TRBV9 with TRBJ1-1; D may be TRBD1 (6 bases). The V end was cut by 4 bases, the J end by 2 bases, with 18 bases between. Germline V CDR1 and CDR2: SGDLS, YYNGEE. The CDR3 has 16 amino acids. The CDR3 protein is CASSPPGVSLNTEAFF. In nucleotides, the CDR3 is TGTGCCAGCAGCCCCCCAGGGGTATCGTTAAACACTGAAGCTTTCTTT. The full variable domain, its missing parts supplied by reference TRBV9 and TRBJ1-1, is DSGVTQTPKHLITATGQRVTLRCSPRSGDLSVYWYQQSLDQGLQFLIQYYNGEERAKGNILERFSAQQFPDLHSELNLSSLELGDSALYFCASSPPGVSLNTEAFFGQGTRLTVV.

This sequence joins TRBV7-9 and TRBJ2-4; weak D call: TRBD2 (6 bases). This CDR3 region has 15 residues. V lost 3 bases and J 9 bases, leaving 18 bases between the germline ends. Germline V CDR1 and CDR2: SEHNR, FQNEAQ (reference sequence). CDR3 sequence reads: CASSFGGAQAVIQYF. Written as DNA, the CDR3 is TGTGCCAGCAGCTTTGGAGGGGCCCAAGCCGTCATTCAGTACTTC.

CDR3 amino acids: CASSQVGIASDTQYF. In DNA form, the CDR3 reads TGTGCCAGCAGCCAAGTAGGAATAGCGTCAGATACGCAGTATTTT. The chain combines TRBV3-1 (or the pseudogene TRBV3-2) with TRBJ2-3, with D tentatively TRBD2 (5 bases). Germline CDR1 reads LGHDT; CDR2 reads YNNKEL (reference sequence). The CDR3 sequence is 15 residues long. The V end was cut by 1 base, the J end by 4 bases, with 12 bases between.

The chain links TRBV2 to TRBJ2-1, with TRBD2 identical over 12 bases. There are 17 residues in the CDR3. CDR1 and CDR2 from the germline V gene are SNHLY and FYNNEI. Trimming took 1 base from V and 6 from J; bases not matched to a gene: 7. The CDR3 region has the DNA TGTGCCAGCAGTGAAGGATCTAGCGGGGGGGCTCTCAATGAGCAGTTCTTC. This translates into CASSEGSSGGALNEQFF.

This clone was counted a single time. DNA for the CDR3: TGTGCCAGCAGCCAAGAGATGGGCAACTACAATGAGCAGTTCTTC. Its protein is CASSQEMGNYNEQFF. The V gene is TRBV4-2, the J gene TRBJ2-1, with D uncertain. CDR1 LGHNA and CDR2 YNFKEQ come from the germline V gene. The V and J ends lost 0 bases and 3 bases respectively, with 9 bases between them. This CDR3 comprises 15 residues.